This entry features one T cell receptor (beta chain) sequence. At one boundary the junction diverges from the germline segment, which might be a read error. As handled by the study authors: Quantification of nucleated cells was approximated via reference gene primer amplification. Sequencing was performed with immunoSEQ multiplex PCR; in TCRdb, only in-frame clones are kept and a portion is missing. From that table come the V and J calls and clone size; the DNA was used to work out D and trimming. The sample has some 90,000 clones, less than 90% seen once. The data originate from a study of blood T cell repertoires in COVID-19. As for the study in general: Samples representing acute and convalescent COVID-19 were sourced from the United States, Italy and Spain. T cells, B-cell-depleted T cells, or PBMCs supplied cDNA or gDNA.

The clonotype comes from an elderly woman with acute or convalescent COVID-19. Input material: peripheral blood.

The CDR3 region is CASSEEKGKVLNLAKNIQYF. The DNA of the CDR3 is TGTGCCAGCAGTGAAGAAAAGGGGAAGGTTTTAAATTTAGCCAAAAACATTCAGTACTTT. The genes are TRBV6-1 and TRBJ2-4; a weak D match, TRBD1 (5 bases). Germline V gene data show CDR1 as MNHNS and CDR2 as SASEGT. The CDR3 loop spans 20 amino acids.